This T cell receptor (beta chain) was sequenced for a study of CD8 T cells in Susac syndrome. Overall study: Among sequenced Susac syndrome patients, over five had active disease and about eight were in remission.

Germline values: CDR1 MDHEN, CDR2 SYDVKM. The germline V and J ends were trimmed by 4 bases and 3 bases, with 21 bases remaining between them. This CDR3 comprises 17 residues. Reverse transcription of roughly 0.5 to 1 ug RNA was performed with random hexamers. Amplification of TCR beta CDR3 used immunoSEQ multiplex PCR across 54 Vbeta and 13 Jbeta. TCRdb processed the immunoSEQ multiplex PCR reads anew with MiXCR; each CDR3 protein has one entry. The sample carries 240,000 or so distinct CDR3 sequences, about 96% recorded once. TEMRA cells were FACS-enriched, with CD8+ and CD4+ T cells isolated negatively. This clonotype was picked up one time.

The receptor was derived from a human donor with Susac syndrome. The V and J genes are TRBV28 and TRBJ1-1; possibly TRBD1 for D (5 bases). Input material: CD4+ T cells from PBMCs. CDR3 coding DNA: TGTGCCAGCAGTTACTCAACAGGTAGAGTAATCGACACTGAAGCTTTCTTT. Translated: CASSYSTGRVIDTEAFF.